This passage covers 3 T cell receptor beta chains from one sample sequenced in a study of control samples from healthy donors and cancer patients. Method: immunoSEQ multiplex PCR; TCRdb's copy keeps in-frame clones and lacks some. The top ten clones hold approximately 19% of a sample with fewer than 110,000 clones, 85% to 90% of them seen once. Input material: PBMCs. Source of these receptors: a man in his 60s with lung cancer.

The chain links TRBV18 to TRBJ1-1; D unresolved. V was trimmed by 3 bases and J by 1 base, leaving 9 bases between them. Germline values: CDR1 KGHSH, CDR2 LQKENI. The CDR3 totals 14 residues. This CDR3 is CASSPERQNTEAFF. The CDR3 DNA reads TGTGCCAGCTCACCGGAAAGACAGAACACTGAAGCTTTCTTT.

The V and J genes are TRBV30 and TRBJ1-1, with D maybe TRBD1 (5 bases). The CDR3 covers 14 residues. The germline gives CDR1 GTSNPN, CDR2 SVGIG (reference sequence). Trimming removed 3 bases at V and 0 bases at J, with 11 bases between. The CDR3 is CAWRPGLLNTEAFF. The CDR3 DNA is TGTGCCTGGAGGCCGGGACTGCTGAACACTGAAGCTTTCTTT.

CDR3 sequence (DNA): TGTGCCAGCAGCTTTTCCGTGGGGCCGGGCACAGATACGCAGTATTTT. It encodes CASSFSVGPGTDTQYF. V and J are TRBV7-9 and TRBJ2-3; maybe TRBD1 (5 bases). The CDR3 is 16 residues long. The V end lost 3 bases, the J end lost 1 base, and 14 bases lay between the germline ends. CDR1 SEHNR and CDR2 FQNEAQ come from the germline V gene (reference sequence).